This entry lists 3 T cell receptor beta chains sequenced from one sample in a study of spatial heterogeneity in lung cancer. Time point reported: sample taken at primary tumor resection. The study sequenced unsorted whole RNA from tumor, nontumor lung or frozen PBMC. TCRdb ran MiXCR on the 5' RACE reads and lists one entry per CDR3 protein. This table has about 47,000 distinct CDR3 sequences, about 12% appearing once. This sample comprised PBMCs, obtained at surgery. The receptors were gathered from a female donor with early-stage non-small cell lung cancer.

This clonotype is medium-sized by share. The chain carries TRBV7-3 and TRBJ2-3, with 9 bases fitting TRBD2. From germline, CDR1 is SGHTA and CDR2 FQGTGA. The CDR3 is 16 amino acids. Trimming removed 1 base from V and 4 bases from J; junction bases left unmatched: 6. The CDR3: CASSLIPSGASDTQYF. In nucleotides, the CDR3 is TGTGCCAGCAGCTTAATTCCTAGCGGGGCCTCAGATACGCAGTATTTT. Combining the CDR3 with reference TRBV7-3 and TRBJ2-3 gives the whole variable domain GAGVSQTPSNKVTEKGKYVELRCDPISGHTALYWYRQSLGQGPEFLIYFQGTGAADDSGLPNDRFFAVRPEGSVSTLKIQRTERGDSAVYLCASSLIPSGASDTQYFGPGTRLTVL.

The CDR3 nucleotides are TGTGCCAGCAGAGAGGGGTCGGGGGGGCCAGGGAACTATGGCTACACCTTC. Protein: CASREGSGGPGNYGYTF. The chain links TRBV27 to TRBJ1-2; possible D gene TRBD1, 6 bases. Looked up from germline, CDR1 is MNHEY and CDR2 is SMNVEV (reference sequence). The V end was cut by 6 bases, the J end by 2 bases, with 22 bases between. This CDR3 region has 17 residues.

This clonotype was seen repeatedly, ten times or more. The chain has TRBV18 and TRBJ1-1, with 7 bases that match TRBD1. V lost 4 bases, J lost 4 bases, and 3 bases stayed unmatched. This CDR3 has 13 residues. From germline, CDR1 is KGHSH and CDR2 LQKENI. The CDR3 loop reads CASSQGAGTEAFF. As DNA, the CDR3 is TGTGCCAGCTCACAGGGGGCGGGCACTGAAGCTTTCTTT.